This T cell receptor (beta chain) was profiled in a study of blood T cells in healthy people across ages. This clonotype came up a few times. The second PCR ran about 6 to 11 cycles with a sample-barcoded 5' primer and J-beta primers. Using its own MiXCR run on the 5' RACE reads, TCRdb lists one record per CDR3 protein. Here the sample spans some 1.6 million distinct CDR3 sequences, about 31% being singletons. The junction had 6 bases not matched to a gene; V was cut back by 6 bases and J by 5 bases. Germline assignment: CDR1 DFQATT and CDR2 SNEGSKA (reference sequence). The CDR3 has 14 amino acids. The clonotype originates from a woman aged 25 to 45 in good health. Sequencing used blood. This rearrangement joins TRBV20-1 to TRBJ2-7; 14 bases line up with TRBD2. Written as DNA, the CDR3 is TGCAGTGCCCTTGGACTAGCGGGAGGCCACGAGCAGTACTTC. This codes for CSALGLAGGHEQYF.